This T cell receptor beta chain was identified during a study of cytomegalovirus exposure and HLA in healthy donors. Study findings and constraints: Being indistinguishable, some V segments were excluded, TRBV6-2 and TRBV6-3 among them. The CMV antigen specificity of three CMV-associated chains was confirmed through in vitro analysis. Presence/absence results assume similar sequencing depth per donor, which may not hold.

In regard to this clone: The antigen remains undetermined.

The PCR made use of 60 Vbeta and 13 Jbeta primers. Profiling relied on immunoSEQ multiplex PCR, and the TCRdb table lists in-frame clones only, not all of them. The sample shows more than 110,000 clones, around 78% of them seen only once. Germline lookup yields CDR1 SEHNR and CDR2 FQNEAQ (reference sequence). The CDR3 is made up of 16 amino acids. V lost 4 bases and J lost 0; bases outside the gene matches: 4. The material sequenced was PBMCs. V usage is TRBV7-9 and J usage is TRBJ1-3; 9 bases map to TRBD1. This clonotype originated in a male donor in good health and CMV-seronegative. CDR3 sequence (DNA): TGTGCCAGCAGCTCCCGGGACAGGGACTCTGGAAACACCATATATTTT. Amino acids: CASSSRDRDSGNTIYF.